Listed below are T cell receptor beta chains from one sample, sequenced in a study of identifying expanded T cells in peripheral blood. Sequenced by immunoSEQ multiplex PCR; TCRdb stores in-frame clones only, minus some. The sample contains under 110,000 clones, around nine tenths of which appear only once. The sequenced material came from blood. The receptors shown here come from a person aged 18 to 69 in good health. Both conserved end residues are part of each CDR3. The D gene is left open where the match is weak. Not every row has a clone size; where given, it reads once, few, many or a size class.

- | TRBJ1-1 | TRBV19 | once | CASSMRVGAGLYRRRAFF | TGTGCCAGTAGTATGCGGGTAGGGGCGGGACTGTATAGGCGGAGAGCTTTCTTT
- | TRBJ2-5 | TRBV18 | - | CASSPQGQQETQYF | TGTGCCAGCTCACCACAAGGGCAGCAAGAGACCCAGTACTTC
- | TRBJ1-3 | TRBV5-4 | - | CASSLKGRRSSGNTIYF | TGTGCCAGCAGCTTGAAGGGGAGAAGGAGCTCTGGAAACACCATATATTTT
- | TRBJ1-2 | TRBV7-2 | - | CASSDGSRNYYGYTF | TGTGCCAGCAGCGACGGGTCCAGGAACTACTATGGCTACACCTTC
- | TRBJ2-5 | TRBV7-6 | - | CASSDRRTVQETQYF | TGTGCCAGCAGCGACCGTCGGACGGTTCAAGAGACCCAGTACTTC
TRBD2 | TRBJ2-1 | TRBV18 | once | CASSPRGDLYNEQFF | TGTGCCAGCTCACCGCGGGGGGACCTATACAATGAGCAGTTCTTC
- | TRBJ2-2 | TRBV14 | - | CASSQVHTGELFF | TGTGCCAGCAGCCAAGTGCACACCGGGGAGCTGTTTTTT
- | TRBJ1-2 | TRBV4-3 | few | CASSQDRGRIYGYTF | TGCGCCAGCAGCCAAGATCGGGGGCGGATCTATGGCTACACCTTC
TRBD1 | TRBJ2-7 | TRBV29-1 | few | CSVAGTAYEQYF | TGCAGCGTTGCCGGGACAGCTTACGAGCAGTACTTC
- | TRBJ2-3 | TRBV4-1 | - | CASSQEAEGGSTDTQYF | TGCGCCAGCAGCCAAGAGGCTGAAGGAGGTAGCACAGATACGCAGTATTTT
- | TRBJ2-3 | TRBV5-1 | - | CASSSRDGPSDTQYF | TGCGCCAGCAGCTCCCGAGACGGCCCGTCGGATACGCAGTATTTT
- | TRBJ1-2 | TRBV7-2 | few | CASSLDGNYGYTF | TGTGCCAGCAGCTTGGACGGTAACTATGGCTACACCTTC
TRBD2 | TRBJ2-7 | TRBV4-3 | - | CASSQGLAWGVNYEQYF | TGCGCCAGCAGCCAAGGACTAGCCTGGGGTGTAAACTACGAGCAGTACTTC
TRBD2 | TRBJ2-3 | TRBV4-2 | - | CASSPSPTGGSPPGTDTQYF | TGTGCCAGCAGCCCCTCCCCGACGGGGGGGTCCCCCCCGGGCACAGATACGCAGTATTTT
TRBD2 | TRBJ2-5 | TRBV29-1 | - | CSVEGPSGGETQYF | TGCAGCGTTGAAGGGCCTAGCGGGGGAGAGACCCAGTACTTC
- | TRBJ1-3 | TRBV21-1 | once | CVQRGQGASGNTIYF | TGTGTCCAGCGCGGCCAGGGGGCCTCTGGAAACACCATATATTTT
- | TRBJ2-5 | TRBV4-3 | - | CASSQALSLGGQGQYF | TGCGCCAGCAGCCAAGCTTTATCGCTGGGGGGGCAAGGCCAGTACTTC
TRBD1 | TRBJ2-3 | TRBV28 | - | CASSPGQGAWTDTQYF | TGTGCCAGCAGCCCCGGACAGGGGGCCTGGACAGATACGCAGTATTTT
- | TRBJ1-2 | TRBV14 | - | CASSQVGWTDNESNYGYTF | TGTGCCAGCAGCCAAGTTGGTTGGACAGACAACGAGAGTAACTATGGCTACACCTTC
TRBD1 | TRBJ2-7 | TRBV4-1 | - | CASSQDEGQRREQYF | TGCGCCAGCAGCCAAGATGAGGGACAGAGAAGGGAGCAGTACTTC
TRBD1 | TRBJ1-2 | TRBV6-5 | - | CASSHRGSNYGYTF | TGTGCCAGCAGTCACAGGGGTTCTAACTATGGCTACACCTTC
TRBD1 | TRBJ1-1 | TRBV28 | - | CASSSQGARGTEAFF | TGTGCCAGCAGTTCACAGGGGGCGAGGGGCACTGAAGCTTTCTTT
- | TRBJ1-5 | TRBV27 | - | CASSLDKYSNQPQHF | TGTGCCAGCAGTTTAGACAAATATAGCAATCAGCCCCAGCATTTT
TRBD1 | TRBJ2-1 | TRBV13 | - | CASSLGQGDEQFF | TGTGCCAGCAGCTTAGGACAGGGGGATGAGCAGTTCTTC
- | TRBJ1-5 | TRBV7-8 | - | CASSLLGGNQPQHF | TGTGCCAGCAGCTTACTGGGGGGCAATCAGCCCCAGCATTTT
- | TRBJ2-1 | TRBV5-4 | - | CASSPRIAYNEQFF | TGTGCCAGCAGCCCCCGAATCGCGTACAATGAGCAGTTCTTC
- | TRBJ2-3 | TRBV7-9 | - | CASSPGAGTSTDTQYF | TGTGCCAGCAGCCCGGGGGCCGGAACTAGCACAGATACGCAGTATTTT
TRBD2 | TRBJ2-1 | TRBV5-1 | once | CASSLALAGAGEQFF | TGCGCCAGCAGCTTGGCACTAGCGGGGGCGGGTGAGCAGTTCTTC
- | TRBJ2-1 | TRBV6-5 | - | CASSYSGNNEQFF | TGTGCCAGCAGTTACTCGGGCAACAATGAGCAGTTCTTC
- | TRBJ1-1 | TRBV29-1 | many | CSVEGLGNTEAFF | TGCAGCGTTGAGGGACTGGGGAACACTGAAGCTTTCTTT
TRBD2 | TRBJ2-3 | TRBV5-6 | once | CASRTSGGAIDTQYF | TGTGCCAGCAGGACTAGCGGGGGGGCCATAGATACGCAGTATTTT
TRBD2 | TRBJ2-2 | TRBV6-4 | - | CASSDGDRRGTGELFF | TGTGCCAGCTCAGACGGGGACCGGCGGGGGACCGGGGAGCTGTTTTTT
- | TRBJ1-1 | TRBV2 | - | CASSEWMNTEAFF | TGTGCCAGCAGTGAATGGATGAACACTGAAGCTTTCTTT
TRBD1 | TRBJ2-7 | TRBV28 | - | CASSLTGGDTASYEQYF | TGTGCCAGCAGTTTGACAGGGGGCGACACCGCCTCCTACGAGCAGTACTTC
- | TRBJ2-1 | TRBV7-9 | - | CASSPPGGKEQFF | TGTGCCAGCAGCCCCCCCGGCGGGAAGGAGCAGTTCTTC
TRBD1 | TRBJ2-3 | TRBV5-1 | - | CASSLGQGADTQYF | TGCGCCAGCAGCTTGGGACAGGGAGCAGATACGCAGTATTTT
TRBD1 | TRBJ1-2 | TRBV28 | - | CASSPGTGTGSYGYTF | TGTGCCAGCAGTCCAGGGACAGGCACGGGATCCTATGGCTACACCTTC
- | TRBJ1-1 | TRBV6-5 | - | CASSSFTEAFF | TGTGCCAGCAGTTCCTTCACTGAAGCTTTCTTT
- | TRBJ1-1 | TRBV5-1 | - | CASSWRPGGALGGTEAFF | TGCGCCAGCAGCTGGCGCCCCGGGGGAGCTCTCGGGGGCACTGAAGCTTTCTTT
- | TRBJ1-2 | TRBV6-1 | - | CASGQTNYGYTF | TGTGCCAGTGGACAGACTAACTATGGCTACACCTTC
- | TRBJ2-2 | TRBV6-5 | - | CASSYSQGNTGELFF | TGTGCCAGCAGTTACAGCCAGGGCAACACCGGGGAGCTGTTTTTT